The clone carrying this T cell receptor (beta chain) occurred many times. The antigen is not known. The sample belongs to a study of T cells after yellow fever vaccination. Study results and caveats: Though weaker, the secondary response peaked faster, on day 5 versus 15. Most clones from primary vaccination resurfaced after the booster (around 97% CD4, 75% to 90% CD8). One caveat is that FACS-sorted repertoires could contain abundant clonotypes contaminating from the bulk population.

Germline CDR1 reads SGHRS; CDR2 reads YFSETQ. The CDR3 sequence is 15 residues long. V lost 2 bases to trimming and J lost 8 bases, with 17 bases between them. TCRdb re-analysed the 5' RACE reads in MiXCR, keeping a single row per CDR3 protein. The sample lists tens of thousands of distinct CDR3 sequences, 6.5% to 9% occurring once. The sample here was CD8+ T cells sorted from PBMCs, taken 15 days after the yellow fever booster vaccination. This chain links TRBV5-1 with TRBJ2-1, with TRBD2 as a possible D gene (5 bases). The clonotype originates from a young man who received the YFV17D yellow fever vaccine. CDR3 nucleotide sequence: TGCGCCAGCAGCTTCGGGCCATGGGAGAGCGATGAGCAGTTCTTC. As protein: CASSFGPWESDEQFF.